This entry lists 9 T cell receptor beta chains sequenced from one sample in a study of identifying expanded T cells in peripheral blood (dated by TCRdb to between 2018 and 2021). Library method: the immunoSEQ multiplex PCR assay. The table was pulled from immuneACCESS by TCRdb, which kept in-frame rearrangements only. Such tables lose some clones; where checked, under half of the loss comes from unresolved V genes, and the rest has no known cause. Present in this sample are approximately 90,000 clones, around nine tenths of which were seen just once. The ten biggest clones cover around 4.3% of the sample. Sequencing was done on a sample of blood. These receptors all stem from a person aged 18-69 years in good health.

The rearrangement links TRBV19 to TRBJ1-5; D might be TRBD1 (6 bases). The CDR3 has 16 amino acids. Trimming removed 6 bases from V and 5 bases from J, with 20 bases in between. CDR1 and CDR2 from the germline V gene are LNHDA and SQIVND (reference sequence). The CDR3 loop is CASRPDSLGMDQPQHF. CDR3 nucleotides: TGTGCCAGTAGACCGGACAGCCTCGGTATGGATCAGCCCCAGCATTTT.

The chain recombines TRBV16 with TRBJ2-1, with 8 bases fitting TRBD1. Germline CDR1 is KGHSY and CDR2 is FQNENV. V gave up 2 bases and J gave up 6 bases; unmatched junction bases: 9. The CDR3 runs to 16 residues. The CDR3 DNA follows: TGTGCCAGCAGCCAAGACAGGGGAACTAGGCCCAATGAGCAGTTCTTC. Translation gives CASSQDRGTRPNEQFF.

The CDR3 nucleotides are TGTGCCATCAGTGAGGTCCCCTACGAGCAGTACTTC. Protein: CAISEVPYEQYF. This rearrangement joins TRBV10-3 to TRBJ2-5; no definite D call. The better agreement between TRBJ2-7 and the DNA end casts doubt on the J call. Germline CDR1 reads ENHRY; CDR2 reads SYGVKD. The CDR3 covers 12 residues.

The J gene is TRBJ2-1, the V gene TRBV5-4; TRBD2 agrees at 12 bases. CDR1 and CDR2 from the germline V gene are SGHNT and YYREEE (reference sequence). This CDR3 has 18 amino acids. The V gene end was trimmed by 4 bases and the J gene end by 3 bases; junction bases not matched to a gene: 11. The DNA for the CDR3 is TGTGCCAGCAGCACTGCTAGCGGGAGGGCCTTGGGCTACAATGAGCAGTTCTTC. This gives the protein CASSTASGRALGYNEQFF.

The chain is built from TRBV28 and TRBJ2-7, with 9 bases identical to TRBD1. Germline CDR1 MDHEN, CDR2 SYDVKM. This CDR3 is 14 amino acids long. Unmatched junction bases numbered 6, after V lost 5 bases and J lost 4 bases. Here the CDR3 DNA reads TGTGCCAGCAGTGGCTGGGACAGGGTTTACGAGCAGTACTTC. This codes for CASSGWDRVYEQYF. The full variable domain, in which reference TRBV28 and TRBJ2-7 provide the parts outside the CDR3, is DVKVTQSSRYLVKRTGEKVFLECVQDMDHENMFWYRQDPGLGLRLIYFSYDVKMKEKGDIPEGYSVSREKKERFSLILESASTNQTSMYLCASSGWDRVYEQYFGPGTRLTVT.

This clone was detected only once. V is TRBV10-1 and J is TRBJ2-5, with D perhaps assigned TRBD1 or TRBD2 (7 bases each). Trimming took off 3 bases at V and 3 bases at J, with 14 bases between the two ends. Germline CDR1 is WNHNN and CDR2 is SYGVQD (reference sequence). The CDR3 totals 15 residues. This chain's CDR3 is CASSDEGAGEETQYF. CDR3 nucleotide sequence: TGCGCCAGCAGTGATGAGGGGGCGGGGGAAGAGACCCAGTACTTC.

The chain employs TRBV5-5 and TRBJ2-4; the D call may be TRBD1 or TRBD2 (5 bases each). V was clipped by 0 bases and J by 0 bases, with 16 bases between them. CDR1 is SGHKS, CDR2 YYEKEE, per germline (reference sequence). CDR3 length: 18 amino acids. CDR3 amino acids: CASSLVESGLGAKNIQYF. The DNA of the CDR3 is TGTGCCAGCAGCTTGGTCGAGTCGGGGCTCGGAGCCAAAAACATTCAGTACTTC.

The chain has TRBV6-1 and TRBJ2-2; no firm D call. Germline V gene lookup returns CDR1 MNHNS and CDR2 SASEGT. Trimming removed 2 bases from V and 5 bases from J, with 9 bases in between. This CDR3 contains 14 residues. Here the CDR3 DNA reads TGTGCCAGCAGTGAAAGTATAGAAACCGGGGAGCTGTTTTTT. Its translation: CASSESIETGELFF.

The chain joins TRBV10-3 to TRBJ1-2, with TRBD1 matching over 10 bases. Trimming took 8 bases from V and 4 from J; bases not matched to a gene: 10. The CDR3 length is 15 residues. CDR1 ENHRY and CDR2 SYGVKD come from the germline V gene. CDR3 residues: CAIAYPGQGSYGYTF. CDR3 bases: TGTGCCATCGCATACCCGGGACAGGGGAGCTATGGCTACACCTTC.